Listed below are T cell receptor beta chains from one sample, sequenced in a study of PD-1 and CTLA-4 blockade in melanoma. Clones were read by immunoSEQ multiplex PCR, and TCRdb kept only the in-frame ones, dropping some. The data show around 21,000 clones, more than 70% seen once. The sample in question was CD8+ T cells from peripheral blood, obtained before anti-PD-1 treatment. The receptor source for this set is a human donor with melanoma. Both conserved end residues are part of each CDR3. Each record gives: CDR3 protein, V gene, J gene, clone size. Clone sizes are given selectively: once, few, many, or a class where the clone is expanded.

CASSQGWDPYGYTF	TRBV4-3	TRBJ1-2	.
CAISERLAGALAGEYF	TRBV10-3	TRBJ2-7	.
CASSPPDSGNTIYF	TRBV7-9	TRBJ1-3	.
CASSLRQGVDNEQFF	TRBV27	TRBJ2-1	.
CASSDLAARETQYF	TRBV2	TRBJ2-5	.
CASSQKPGAWTEAFF	TRBV7-2	TRBJ1-1	.
CASSAAGERGYTF	TRBV9	TRBJ1-2	once
CASSIPNDRNLYGYTF	TRBV19	TRBJ1-2	.
CASKGLAGNNEQFF	TRBV27	TRBJ2-1	.
CASTPVGEKLFF	TRBV2	TRBJ1-4	few
CSVLASNTGELFF	TRBV29-1	TRBJ2-2	.
CASSTLAGKETQYF	TRBV7-4	TRBJ2-5	.
CASSVAGGSTGELFF	TRBV9	TRBJ2-2	.
CASSVSGGYYNEQFF	TRBV6-4	TRBJ2-1	.
CASSQGEGTGAEKLFF	TRBV4-2	TRBJ1-4	.
CASSPTWGENEKLFF	TRBV7-6	TRBJ1-4	.
CASSSDRENEQFF	TRBV11-2	TRBJ2-1	.
CASSLVSVQGANTEAFF	TRBV11-2	TRBJ1-1	once
CAISEDFSYNEQFF	TRBV10-3	TRBJ2-1	.
CASSLVRGPNTEAFF	TRBV7-2	TRBJ1-1	.
CASSAETASGGREQFF	TRBV13	TRBJ2-1	.
CASSLYGGSNYGYTF	TRBV7-3	TRBJ1-2	.
CASSLEWASTYEQYF	TRBV7-6	TRBJ2-7	.
CASSPGVPGTGSFGYTF	TRBV27	TRBJ1-2	.
CATSDQGLARNTGELFF	TRBV24-1	TRBJ2-2	.
CASTSSTGPMPQHF	TRBV7-9	TRBJ1-5	once
CASSPQGPEKLFF	TRBV18	TRBJ1-4	.
CASRGTGAYEQYF	TRBV6-5	TRBJ2-7	.
CASSPRVTDFNYGYTF	TRBV9	TRBJ1-2	.
CASMPLRNYGYTF	TRBV6-5	TRBJ1-2	.
CASSLEPGDYEQYF	TRBV7-8	TRBJ2-7	.
CASSFGSEQYF	TRBV7-9	TRBJ2-7	.
CASSQRTLKGEKLFF	TRBV28	TRBJ1-4	.
CASSPVGQGVYYEQYF	TRBV7-6	TRBJ2-7	.
CASSQVSGGEQYF	TRBV4-1	TRBJ2-7	.
CASSYPDRAGEAFF	TRBV6-6	TRBJ1-1	.
CASSPHGTENTGELFF	TRBV7-9	TRBJ2-2	.
CASSQEGDSGDTQYF	TRBV4-3	TRBJ2-3	.
CASSGGPAGEQYF	TRBV19	TRBJ2-7	.
CASSSTGGTTDTQYF	TRBV7-3	TRBJ2-3	.
CASSDSATGANVLTF	TRBV6-5	TRBJ2-6	.
CASTPRAGLYGYTF	TRBV27	TRBJ1-2	once
CASSVEGAQDTQYF	TRBV9	TRBJ2-3	once
CASSFPGNEQFF	TRBV27	TRBJ2-1	few
CASSEKGGPYNEQFF	TRBV6-1	TRBJ2-1	.
CASSLVARGASYEQYF	TRBV27	TRBJ2-7	once
CASSLQGGTEAFF	TRBV28	TRBJ1-1	.
CASSPAGTGGGEQYF	TRBV6-5	TRBJ2-7	.
CASSLGFYTEAFF	TRBV5-6	TRBJ1-1	few
CASSPGGDAEKLFF	TRBV9	TRBJ1-4	once
CATDDSNNEQFF	TRBV24-1	TRBJ2-1	.